These 30 T cell receptor beta chains were all obtained from the same sample, sequenced in a study of glioma-infiltrating T cells after dendritic cell vaccination (dated by TCRdb to the mid-2010s). To prepare the library, the immunoSEQ multiplex PCR assay was applied. Here the immuneACCESS table is served through TCRdb, limited to in-frame sequences with V and J called. Missing clones are a known gap in these copies; in checked studies unresolved V genes cover under half, and the rest lacks a known reason. The sample has about 99,000 clones on record, 75% to 90% of them singletons. The ten largest clones capture 4.5% to 5.5% of the sample. The sample's time point label, in plain terms: after dendritic cell vaccination, including at tumor progression/relapse. The sequenced sample was blood, obtained after dendritic cell vaccination. The receptors derive from a human donor with glioblastoma.

This clone showed up just a few times. The chain employs TRBV2 and TRBJ1-1, with D tentatively TRBD1 (6 bases). This CDR3 region has 12 residues. Germline values: CDR1 SNHLY, CDR2 FYNNEI. Trimming stripped 5 bases from V and 9 bases from J, with 13 bases between. The CDR3 nucleotides are TGTGCCAGCAGTTCTGGACAGATGAAAGCTTTCTTT. It codes for CASSSGQMKAFF.

The chain employs TRBV7-8 and TRBJ2-1; 9 positions match TRBD2. This CDR3 is 18 amino acids long. The V gene end was trimmed by 3 bases and the J gene end by 0 bases; junction bases not matched to a gene: 9. In germline, CDR1 is SGHVS, CDR2 FQNEAQ. CDR3 sequence reads: CASSFSSGALSSYNEQFF. The CDR3 DNA follows: TGTGCCAGCAGCTTCTCTAGCGGGGCCCTCAGCTCCTACAATGAGCAGTTCTTC.

The V and J genes are TRBV5-1 and TRBJ1-1; D is possibly TRBD1 (6 bases). Trimming took 1 base from V and 3 from J, leaving 13 bases between them. Germline V gene sequence: CDR1 SGHRS, CDR2 YFSETQ. The CDR3 contains 15 residues. The CDR3 reads CASSLYPGVDTEAFF. Written as DNA, the CDR3 is TGCGCCAGCAGCTTGTATCCAGGGGTGGACACTGAAGCTTTCTTT. The complete variable domain, with remaining parts taken from reference TRBV5-1 and TRBJ1-1, reads KAGVTQTPRYLIKTRGQQVTLSCSPISGHRSVSWYQQTPGQGLQFLFEYFSETQRNKGNFPGRFSGRQFSNSRSEMNVSTLELGDSALYLCASSLYPGVDTEAFFGQGTRLTVV.

The CDR3 protein is CASSGGAVKTQYF. CDR3 DNA sequence: TGTGCCAGCAGCGGGGGGGCGGTGAAGACCCAGTACTTC. The gene calls are TRBV2 and TRBJ2-5; TRBD2 aligns across 8 bases. The CDR3 is 13 amino acids. Looked up from germline, CDR1 is SNHLY and CDR2 is FYNNEI. J lost 6 bases, V lost 6 bases, and 6 bases had no gene match.

The chain has TRBV28 and TRBJ1-2; 7 bases are shared with TRBD1. J gave up 4 bases and V 7 bases, and 6 bases lay outside the gene matches. The CDR3 has 13 residues. CDR1 and CDR2 from the germline V gene are MDHEN and SYDVKM. In nucleotides, the CDR3 is TGTGCCAGCACTAAAGGGGGCAGCTATGGCTACACCTTC. Translation gives CASTKGGSYGYTF.

This clone showed up just a few times. The chain carries TRBV5-1 and TRBJ1-4; perhaps TRBD1 as D (5 bases). Between the trimmed V and J ends, which lost 0 bases and 10 bases, there was a span of 13 bases. The germline gives CDR1 SGHRS, CDR2 YFSETQ. This CDR3 has 14 amino acids. The CDR3 loop is CASSLEGAFRKLFF. In DNA form, the CDR3 reads TGCGCCAGCAGCTTGGAAGGGGCTTTCAGAAAACTGTTTTTT.

The chain links TRBV23-1 to TRBJ2-7; D unresolved. TRBV23-1 is an ORF for which the function is uncertain. The CDR3 has 14 residues. With 6 bases removed from V and 0 bases from J, the gap between germline ends came to 12 bases. Here the CDR3 reads CASRRCRSSYEQYF. DNA for the CDR3: TGCGCCAGCAGGCGTTGTAGAAGCTCCTACGAGCAGTACTTC.

The rearrangement links TRBV5-1 to TRBJ2-1, with 8 bases lining up with TRBD2. Germline CDR1 reads SGHRS; CDR2 reads YFSETQ. The CDR3 has 15 residues. V trimming: 0 bases; J trimming: 5 bases; junction bases outside the gene matches: 4. CDR3 amino acids: CASSLVSGADNEQFF. CDR3 DNA sequence: TGCGCCAGCAGCTTGGTTAGCGGGGCCGACAATGAGCAGTTCTTC. The full variable domain, with the rest looked up from reference TRBV5-1 and TRBJ2-1, is KAGVTQTPRYLIKTRGQQVTLSCSPISGHRSVSWYQQTPGQGLQFLFEYFSETQRNKGNFPGRFSGRQFSNSRSEMNVSTLELGDSALYLCASSLVSGADNEQFFGPGTRLTVL.

The chain combines TRBV9 with TRBJ2-1, with D perhaps TRBD2 (7 bases). The CDR3 length is 14 residues. V was trimmed by 6 bases and J by 8 bases, leaving 18 bases between them. Germline V gene lookup returns CDR1 SGDLS and CDR2 YYNGEE. CDR3 amino acids: CASNGGPSPYEQFF. The CDR3 DNA sequence: TGTGCCAGCAACGGGGGGCCGTCCCCCTATGAGCAGTTCTTC.

This chain connects TRBV13 to TRBJ1-1, with D possibly TRBD1 on 6 matching bases. Trimming pared 7 bases from V and 6 bases from J, leaving 15 bases between. The CDR3 extends over 13 amino acids. In germline, CDR1 is PRHDT, CDR2 FYEKMQ (reference sequence). The CDR3 here is CASTRRGLPEAFF. CDR3 DNA: TGTGCCAGCACCCGCAGGGGCCTCCCTGAAGCTTTCTTT.

The V and J genes are TRBV2 and TRBJ2-2; a possible D gene is TRBD2 (6 bases). CDR1 and CDR2 from the germline V gene are SNHLY and FYNNEI. There are 15 residues in the CDR3. V shed 7 bases and J shed 3 bases, with 15 bases lying between them. The CDR3 here is CASKAGSRDTGELFF. The DNA for the CDR3 is TGTGCCAGCAAGGCGGGGTCTCGGGACACCGGGGAGCTGTTTTTT.

The table lists this clone with a count of one. The chain recombines TRBV19 with TRBJ2-2, with 8 nucleotides matching TRBD1. After removal of 6 bases from V and 0 bases from J, the junction contained 3 bases not matched to a gene. Germline V lookup: CDR1 LNHDA, CDR2 SQIVND (reference sequence). This CDR3 has 15 residues. Written as DNA, the CDR3 is TGTGCCAGTAGCAAGACAGGGGCGAACACCGGGGAGCTGTTTTTT. Translation: CASSKTGANTGELFF. Together with reference TRBV19 and TRBJ2-2, the CDR3 gives the full variable domain: DGGITQSPKYLFRKEGQNVTLSCEQNLNHDAMYWYRQDPGQGLRLIYYSQIVNDFQKGDIAEGYSVSREKKESFPLTVTSAQKNPTAFYLCASSKTGANTGELFFGEGSRLTVL.

The chain joins TRBV4-2 to TRBJ2-2, with D unclear. V lost 3 bases and J 2 bases, leaving 7 bases between the germline ends. Germline loops: CDR1 LGHNA, CDR2 YNFKEQ. This CDR3 comprises 14 residues. CDR3 loop: CASSQRQNTGELFF. Here the CDR3 DNA reads TGTGCCAGCAGCCAGAGACAAAACACCGGGGAGCTGTTTTTT.

This clone came up once. The V and J genes are TRBV5-1 and TRBJ2-3, with D unclear. Germline CDR1 is SGHRS and CDR2 is YFSETQ. The CDR3 consists of 13 residues. Trimming left V 3 bases short and J 8 bases short, with 13 bases between. The CDR3 is CASSSDLDSTQYF. In DNA form, the CDR3 reads TGCGCCAGCAGCTCCGACCTAGACTCTACGCAGTATTTT.

This chain joins TRBV27 and TRBJ2-2; 11 bases fit TRBD2. The germline V gene has CDR1 MNHEY and CDR2 SMNVEV (reference sequence). V lost 6 bases, J lost 1 base, and 13 bases stayed unmatched. This CDR3 is built from 19 residues. The CDR3 nucleotides are TGTGCCAGCAGAACTAGGACTAGCGGGCTCCACCAGAACACCGGGGAGCTGTTTTTT. This sequence encodes CASRTRTSGLHQNTGELFF.

The chain employs TRBV7-8 and TRBJ2-2; D is undetermined. The V gene lost 0 bases and the J gene lost 13 bases, with 9 bases spanning the gap. CDR3 size: 12 residues. The V gene's germline CDR1 is SGHVS and CDR2 FQNEAQ. The CDR3 DNA is TGTGCCAGCAGCTTAGCGTTGCGGCGGCTGTTTTTT. Protein sequence: CASSLALRRLFF. The variable domain in full, with the rest retrieved from reference TRBV7-8 and TRBJ2-2, is GAGVSQSPRYKVAKRGQDVALRCDPISGHVSLFWYQQALGQGPEFLTYFQNEAQLDKSGLPSDRFFAERPEGSVSTLKIQRTQQEDSAVYLCASSLALRRLFFGEGSRLTVL.

The genes are TRBV5-1 and TRBJ2-5, with 8 bases that match TRBD2. The CDR3 runs 15 residues. Germline CDR1 SGHRS, CDR2 YFSETQ. V was pared by 1 base and J by 1 base, with 3 bases of the junction left unmatched. CDR3 DNA sequence: TGCGCCAGCAGCTTGTTTACTAGCGGCCAAGAGACCCAGTACTTC. This gives the protein CASSLFTSGQETQYF.

The CDR3 is CASTADRETYEQYF. The CDR3 coding sequence is TGTGCCAGCACCGCGGACAGGGAAACCTACGAGCAGTACTTC. J is TRBJ2-7 and V is TRBV6-5; 8 nucleotides line up with TRBD1. Trimming took 7 bases from V and 2 from J; bases not matched to a gene: 7. This CDR3 region has 14 residues. Germline CDR1 is MNHEY and CDR2 is SVGAGI.

This clone was detected only a few times. The chain employs TRBV10-3 and TRBJ2-7; 13 nucleotides line up with TRBD2. V shed 0 bases and J 1 base; nucleotides not matched to a gene: 0. The CDR3 sequence is 16 residues long. Germline V gives CDR1 ENHRY, CDR2 SYGVKD. CDR3 loop: CAISESTSGGSYEQYF. The CDR3 DNA is TGTGCCATCAGTGAGTCGACTAGCGGGGGGTCCTACGAGCAGTACTTC.

The rearrangement links TRBV4-1 to TRBJ2-7; TRBD1 aligns across 7 bases. Per the germline V gene, CDR1 is MGHRA and CDR2 is YSYEKL. The CDR3 extends over 16 amino acids. V was clipped by 4 bases and J by 0 bases; unmatched bases: 9. The CDR3 DNA follows: TGCGCCAGCAGCCGGGTAGACAGGGTTTTCTCCTACGAGCAGTACTTC. Residues: CASSRVDRVFSYEQYF.

The CDR3 DNA reads as TGTGCCAGTAGGGGACAGGGTTGGGTATTGACTAATGAAAAACTGTTTTTT. Residues: CASRGQGWVLTNEKLFF. The J gene is TRBJ1-4, the V gene TRBV19; 9 positions agree with TRBD1. The CDR3 contains 17 residues. V gave up 6 bases and J gave up 2 bases; unmatched junction bases: 10. The V gene's germline CDR1 is LNHDA and CDR2 SQIVND (reference sequence).

The rearrangement links TRBV29-1 to TRBJ2-7; 12 bases agree with TRBD2. Losses at the gene ends were 2 bases for V and 2 bases for J; bases not matched to a gene: 4. The CDR3 covers 15 residues. Germline V gives CDR1 SQVTM, CDR2 ANQGSEA. The CDR3, as DNA: TGCAGCGTTGAACGGCTAGCGGGAGGGGCCTACGAGCAGTACTTC. Translating gives CSVERLAGGAYEQYF.

The genes are TRBV7-8 and TRBJ2-1, with 12 bases identical to TRBD1. V lost 4 bases to trimming and J lost 8 bases; unmatched junction nucleotides: 6. The CDR3 covers 15 residues. Germline CDR1 is SGHVS and CDR2 is FQNEAQ. The CDR3: CASSSGQGARDEQFF. Written as DNA, the CDR3 is TGTGCCAGCAGCTCGGGACAGGGGGCTAGAGATGAGCAGTTCTTC. Filled out from reference TRBV7-8 and TRBJ2-1, the complete variable domain reads GAGVSQSPRYKVAKRGQDVALRCDPISGHVSLFWYQQALGQGPEFLTYFQNEAQLDKSGLPSDRFFAERPEGSVSTLKIQRTQQEDSAVYLCASSSGQGARDEQFFGPGTRLTVL.

This clone was seen a handful of times. The J gene is TRBJ2-7, the V gene TRBV10-2, with a tentative D call TRBD1 (6 bases). V lost 6 bases, J lost 3 bases, and 12 bases lay in between. The CDR3 length is 13 residues. The V gene's germline CDR1 is WSHSY and CDR2 SAAADI. CDR3 bases: TGCGCCAGCAGCCGGACAGAATTCTACGAGCAGTACTTC. This translates into CASSRTEFYEQYF.

The chain recombines TRBV7-9 with TRBJ1-4; TRBD1 aligns across 8 bases. The germline V gene encodes CDR1 SEHNR and CDR2 FQNEAQ (reference sequence). CDR3 length: 15 amino acids. Losses at the gene ends were 4 bases for V and 5 bases for J; bases not matched to a gene: 6. In DNA form, the CDR3 reads TGTGCCAGCAGCTACACAGGGGGAGAAAATGAAAAACTGTTTTTT. Translation gives CASSYTGGENEKLFF. Looking up the rest from reference TRBV7-9 and TRBJ1-4 gives the full variable domain: DTGVSQNPRHKITKRGQNVTFRCDPISEHNRLYWYRQTLGQGPEFLTYFQNEAQLEKSRLLSDRFSAERPKGSFSTLEIQRTEQGDSAMYLCASSYTGGENEKLFFGSGTQLSVL.

This clone was observed once. The V gene is TRBV11-2, the J gene TRBJ2-7, with TRBD1 identical over 8 bases. The junction had 11 bases not matched to a gene; V was cut back by 7 bases and J by 6 bases. The CDR3 extends over 14 amino acids. Per the germline V gene, CDR1 is SGHAT and CDR2 is FQNNGV. CDR3 nucleotide sequence: TGTGCCAGCAAAAACCAGGGGGCAGTATCCGAGCAGTACTTC. As protein: CASKNQGAVSEQYF.

The chain couples TRBV4-2 to TRBJ2-3; 8 nucleotides match TRBD2. CDR1 and CDR2 from the germline V gene are LGHNA and YNFKEQ. The CDR3 is 16 amino acids. V trimming: 1 base; J trimming: 2 bases; junction bases outside the gene matches: 5. The chain's CDR3 is CASSQGSGGPTDTQYF. The CDR3 region has the DNA TGTGCCAGCAGCCAAGGGAGCGGGGGACCCACAGATACGCAGTATTTT.

Written as DNA, the CDR3 is TGTGCCAGCAGCTCGACTAGCGGGGAAGACTCCTCCTACAATGAGCAGTTCTTC. This sequence encodes CASSSTSGEDSSYNEQFF. This rearrangement joins TRBV7-9 to TRBJ2-1; 11 nucleotides align to TRBD2. V was pared by 4 bases and J by 0 bases, with 8 bases of the junction left unmatched. Germline V CDR1 and CDR2: SEHNR, FQNEAQ (reference sequence). This CDR3 spans 18 amino acids. Full variable domain (outside the CDR3, taken from reference TRBV7-9 and TRBJ2-1): DTGVSQNPRHKITKRGQNVTFRCDPISEHNRLYWYRQTLGQGPEFLTYFQNEAQLEKSRLLSDRFSAERPKGSFSTLEIQRTEQGDSAMYLCASSSTSGEDSSYNEQFFGPGTRLTVL.

The genes are TRBV5-8 and TRBJ1-2, with TRBD1 as a possible D gene (6 bases). CDR3 length equals 20 residues. CDR1 is SGHTS, CDR2 YDEGEE, per germline. Trimming took off 5 bases at V and 6 bases at J, with 35 bases between the two ends. The chain's CDR3 is CASRYDPGQGFGTRYDGYTF. Here the CDR3 DNA reads TGTGCCAGCAGGTATGATCCGGGACAAGGGTTCGGTACCCGCTATGATGGCTACACCTTC.

The chain recombines TRBV19 with TRBJ2-5, with TRBD2 matching 8 bases. Germline CDR1 and CDR2: LNHDA and SQIVND (reference sequence). V trimming: 3 bases; J trimming: 4 bases; junction bases outside the gene matches: 1. The CDR3 runs 13 residues. Written as DNA, the CDR3 is TGTGCCAGTAGTATGACTAGCGTAGAGACCCAGTACTTC. The encoded protein is CASSMTSVETQYF.